The source of this T cell receptor (beta chain) is a study of cytomegalovirus exposure and HLA in healthy donors. The PCR employed 60 Vbeta primers together with 13 Jbeta primers. The data were produced by immunoSEQ multiplex PCR, yet TCRdb's version contains in-frame clones alone and is incomplete. This table holds about 280,000 clones, roughly 90% found once. Study-wide findings and caveats: Presence/absence analyses treated sequencing depth as roughly uniform across donors.

Remarks on this clone: Antigen unknown.

The length of the CDR3 is 11 residues. Trimming removed 7 bases from V and 8 bases from J; junction bases left unmatched: 0. Germline V lookup: CDR1 MNHEY, CDR2 SMNVEV (reference sequence). The TCR originated in a woman aged 18 to 35 in good health and CMV-seronegative. Sequences were obtained from PBMCs. This chain uses TRBV27 with TRBJ1-4; 8 bases agree with TRBD1. The CDR3 DNA follows: TGTGCCAGCACAGGGGGCGAAAAACTGTTTTTT. The encoded protein is CASTGGEKLFF.